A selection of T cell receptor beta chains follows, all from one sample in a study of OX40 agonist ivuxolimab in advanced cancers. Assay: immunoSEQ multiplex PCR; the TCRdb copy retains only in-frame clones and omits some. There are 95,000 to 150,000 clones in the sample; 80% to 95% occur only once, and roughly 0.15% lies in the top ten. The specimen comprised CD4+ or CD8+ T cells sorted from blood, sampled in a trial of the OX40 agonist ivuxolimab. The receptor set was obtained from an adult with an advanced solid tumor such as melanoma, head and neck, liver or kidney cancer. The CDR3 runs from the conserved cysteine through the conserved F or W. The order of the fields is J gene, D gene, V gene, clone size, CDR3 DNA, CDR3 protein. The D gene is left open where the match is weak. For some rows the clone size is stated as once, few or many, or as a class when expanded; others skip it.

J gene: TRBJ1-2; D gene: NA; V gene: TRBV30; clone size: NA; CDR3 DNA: TGTGCCTGGATCTCCGGGGCCGGGGGTAGCTATGGCTACACCTTC; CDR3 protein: CAWISGAGGSYGYTF
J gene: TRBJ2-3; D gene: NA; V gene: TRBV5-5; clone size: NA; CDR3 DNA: TGTGCCAGCAGCTCCAGCACAGATACGCAGTATTTT; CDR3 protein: CASSSSTDTQYF
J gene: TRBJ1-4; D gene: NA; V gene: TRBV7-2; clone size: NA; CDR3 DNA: TGTGCCAGCAGCTTAGCGGGGTGGGGGCCAACTAATGAAAAACTGTTTTTT; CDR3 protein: CASSLAGWGPTNEKLFF
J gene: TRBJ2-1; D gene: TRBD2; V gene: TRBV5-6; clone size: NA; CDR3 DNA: TGTGCCAGCAGCTTGGAAGCGGGGGGGCAAACGGGAAATGAGCAGTTCTTC; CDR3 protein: CASSLEAGGQTGNEQFF
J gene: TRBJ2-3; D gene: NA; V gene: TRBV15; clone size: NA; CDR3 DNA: TGTGCCACCAGCAGAGACAGGGGCTCCGCGCAGTATTTT; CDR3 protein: CATSRDRGSAQYF
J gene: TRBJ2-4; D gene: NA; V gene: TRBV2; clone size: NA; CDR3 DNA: TGTGCCACCCCTAGGGGGGGGTTAGCCAAAAACATTCAGTACTTC; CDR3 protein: CATPRGGLAKNIQYF
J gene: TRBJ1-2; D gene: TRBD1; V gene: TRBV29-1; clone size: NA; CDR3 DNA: TGCAGCGTTGACAGGACAGGGGAGACTGGCTACACCTTC; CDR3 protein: CSVDRTGETGYTF
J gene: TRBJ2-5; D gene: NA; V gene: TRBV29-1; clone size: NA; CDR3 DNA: TGCAGCGCCCCCGAGGGGTCCCGAGAGACCCAGTACTTC; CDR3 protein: CSAPEGSRETQYF
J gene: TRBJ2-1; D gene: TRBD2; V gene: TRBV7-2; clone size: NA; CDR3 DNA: TGTGCCAGCAGCCCTACCGGGACTAGAACCTACAATGAGCAGTTCTTC; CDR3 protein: CASSPTGTRTYNEQFF
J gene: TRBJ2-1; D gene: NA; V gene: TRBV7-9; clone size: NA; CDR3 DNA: TGTGCCAGCAGCTTAGTTATTGAGCAGTTCTTC; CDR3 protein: CASSLVIEQFF
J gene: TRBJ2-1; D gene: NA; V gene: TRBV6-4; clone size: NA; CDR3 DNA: TGTGCCAGCAGTGACTGGGGGTCGGACAATGAGCAGTTCTTC; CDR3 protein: CASSDWGSDNEQFF
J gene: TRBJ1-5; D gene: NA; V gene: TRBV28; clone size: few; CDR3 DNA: TGTGCCAGCAGTACAAACAGGGCTCAGCCCCAGCATTTT; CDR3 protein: CASSTNRAQPQHF
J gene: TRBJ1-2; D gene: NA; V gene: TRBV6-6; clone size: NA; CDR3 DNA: TGTGCCAGCAGCCCCATATGGTGGGGCTACACCTTC; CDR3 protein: CASSPIWWGYTF
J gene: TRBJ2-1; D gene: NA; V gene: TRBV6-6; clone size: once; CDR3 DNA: TGTGCCAGCAGTGGGAACCGGGACACGAACAATGAGCAGTTCTTC; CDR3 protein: CASSGNRDTNNEQFF
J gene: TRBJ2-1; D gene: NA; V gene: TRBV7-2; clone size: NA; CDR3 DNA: TGTGCCAGCAGCTTATATGTTAATGAGCAGTTCTTC; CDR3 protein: CASSLYVNEQFF
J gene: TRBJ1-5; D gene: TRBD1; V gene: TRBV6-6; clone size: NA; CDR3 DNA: TGTGCCAGCAGCAGAGGACAGGGTAGCAATCAGCCCCAGCATTTT; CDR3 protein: CASSRGQGSNQPQHF
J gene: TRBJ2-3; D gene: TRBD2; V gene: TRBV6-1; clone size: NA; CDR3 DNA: TGTGCCAGCAGTGATACAGCGGGAGTTGCAGATACGCAGTATTTT; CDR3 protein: CASSDTAGVADTQYF
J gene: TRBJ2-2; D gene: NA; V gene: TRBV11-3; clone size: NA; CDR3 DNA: TGTGCCAGCAGCTTGGGGTTGGGTTCGACCGGGGAGCTGTTTTTT; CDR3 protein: CASSLGLGSTGELFF
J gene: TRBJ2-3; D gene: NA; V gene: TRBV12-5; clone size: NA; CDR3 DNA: TGTGCTAGTGACTTGGGGTCCCCCGGAGATACGCAGTATTTT; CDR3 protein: CASDLGSPGDTQYF
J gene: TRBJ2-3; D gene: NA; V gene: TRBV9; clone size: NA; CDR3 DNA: TGTGCCAGCAGCATCACTTCCTGGCCAGGTGGCACAGATACGCAGTATTTT; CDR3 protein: CASSITSWPGGTDTQYF
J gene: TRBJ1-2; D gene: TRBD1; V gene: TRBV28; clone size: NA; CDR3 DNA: TGTGCCAGCAGTTCCCCTAAGACAGGGGGCGGGAATGGCTACACCTTC; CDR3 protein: CASSSPKTGGGNGYTF
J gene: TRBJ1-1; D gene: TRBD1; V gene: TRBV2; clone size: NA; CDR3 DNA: TGTGCCAGCAGTGAGGCGGGGGACAGTAGAGACACTGAAGCTTTCTTT; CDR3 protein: CASSEAGDSRDTEAFF
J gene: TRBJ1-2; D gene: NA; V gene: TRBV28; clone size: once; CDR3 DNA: TGTGCCAGCAGTCGGCGGGGCTATGGCTACACCTTC; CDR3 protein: CASSRRGYGYTF
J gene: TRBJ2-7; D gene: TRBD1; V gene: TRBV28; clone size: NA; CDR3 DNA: TGTGCCAGCAGTGAGGCCGGGACAGCAGCCTACGAGCAGTACTTC; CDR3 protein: CASSEAGTAAYEQYF
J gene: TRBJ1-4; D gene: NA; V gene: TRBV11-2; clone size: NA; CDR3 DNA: TGTGCCAGCAGCTTAGGCCCTAGTGGTAATGAAAAACTGTTTTTT; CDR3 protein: CASSLGPSGNEKLFF
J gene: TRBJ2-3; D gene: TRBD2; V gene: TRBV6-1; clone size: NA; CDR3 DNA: TGTGCCAGCCGTGGCGGGGGGGTAGGGGATACGCAGTATTTT; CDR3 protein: CASRGGGVGDTQYF
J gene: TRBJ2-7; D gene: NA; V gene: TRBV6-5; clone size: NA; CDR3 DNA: TGTGCCAGCAGTTACCGCGGGGTCGGCTCCTACGAGCAGTACTTC; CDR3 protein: CASSYRGVGSYEQYF
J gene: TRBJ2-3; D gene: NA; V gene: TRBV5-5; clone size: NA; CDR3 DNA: TGTGCCAGCAGCTTGGGCCTAGATACGCAGTATTTT; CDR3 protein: CASSLGLDTQYF
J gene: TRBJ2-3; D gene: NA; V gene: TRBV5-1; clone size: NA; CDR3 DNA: TGCGCCAGCAGCTTGGATCTCACAGATACGCAGTATTTT; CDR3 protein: CASSLDLTDTQYF
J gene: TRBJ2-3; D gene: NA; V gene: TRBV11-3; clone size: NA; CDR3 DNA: TGTGCCAGCAGCTGGATGCCTACAGATACGCAGTATTTT; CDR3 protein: CASSWMPTDTQYF
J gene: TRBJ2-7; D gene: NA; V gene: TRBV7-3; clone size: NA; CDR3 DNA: TGTGCCAGCAGCAGGGTAGGGGCCACCTACGAGCAGTACTTC; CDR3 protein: CASSRVGATYEQYF
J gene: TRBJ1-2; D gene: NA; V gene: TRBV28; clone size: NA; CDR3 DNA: TGTGCCAGCAGGGGGCTTGGATACTATGGCTACACCTTC; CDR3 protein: CASRGLGYYGYTF
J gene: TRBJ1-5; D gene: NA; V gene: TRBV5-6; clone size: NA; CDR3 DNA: TGTGCCAGCAGCTTGGGGCAGCTGCAAAATCAGCCCCAGCATTTT; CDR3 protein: CASSLGQLQNQPQHF
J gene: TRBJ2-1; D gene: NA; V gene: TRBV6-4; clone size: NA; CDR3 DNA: TGTGCCAGCAGTGTTGGAGGGGGTAGCTATGAGCAGTTCTTC; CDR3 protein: CASSVGGGSYEQFF
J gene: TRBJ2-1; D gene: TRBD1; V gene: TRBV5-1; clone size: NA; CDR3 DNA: TGCGCCAGCAGCACCGTTACAGGGGGCGCGACGAATGAGCAGTTCTTC; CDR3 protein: CASSTVTGGATNEQFF
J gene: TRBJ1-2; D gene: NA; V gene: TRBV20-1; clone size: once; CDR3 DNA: TGCAGTGCCCCCGACAGGCTGAACACCTTC; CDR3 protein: CSAPDRLNTF
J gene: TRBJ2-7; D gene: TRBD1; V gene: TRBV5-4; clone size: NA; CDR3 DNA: TGTGCCAGCAGCTTGGAAGTTGGGACAGCCTACGAGCAGTACTTC; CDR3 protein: CASSLEVGTAYEQYF
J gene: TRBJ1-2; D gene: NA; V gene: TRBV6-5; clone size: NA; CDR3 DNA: TGTGCCAGCAGTTCTTCCGGGACCGCTAACTATGGCTACACCTTC; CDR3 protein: CASSSSGTANYGYTF
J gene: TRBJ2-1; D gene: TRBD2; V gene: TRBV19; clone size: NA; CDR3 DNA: TGTGCCAGTCTGGCGTGGGCGGGGGGTCAAAAGGATGAGCAGTTCTTC; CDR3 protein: CASLAWAGGQKDEQFF
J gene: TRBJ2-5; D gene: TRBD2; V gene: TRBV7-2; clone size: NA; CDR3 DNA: TGTGCCAGCAGCCAGGGAGGGGCGGGCGAGACCCAGTACTTC; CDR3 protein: CASSQGGAGETQYF
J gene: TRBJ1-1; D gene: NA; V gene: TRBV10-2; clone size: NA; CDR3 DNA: TGCGCCAGCAGTCCCGGGCCCCAGAACACTGAAGCTTTCTTT; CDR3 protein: CASSPGPQNTEAFF
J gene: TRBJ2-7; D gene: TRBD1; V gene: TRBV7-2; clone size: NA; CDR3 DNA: TGTGCCAGCAGCACAGGGGGAAACGAGCAGTACTTC; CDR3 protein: CASSTGGNEQYF
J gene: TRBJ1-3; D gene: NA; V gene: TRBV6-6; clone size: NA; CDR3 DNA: TGTGCCAGCAGTTACCCCTTTTCGGGAGGAAACACCATATATTTT; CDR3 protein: CASSYPFSGGNTIYF
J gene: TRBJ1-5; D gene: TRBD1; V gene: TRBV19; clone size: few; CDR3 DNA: TGTGCCAGTACGACAGGGTATCTCGATGGTCAGCCCCAGCATTTT; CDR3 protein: CASTTGYLDGQPQHF
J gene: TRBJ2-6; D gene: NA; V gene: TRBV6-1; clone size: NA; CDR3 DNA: TGTGCCAGCACCGAATCTGGGGCCAACGTCCTGACTTTC; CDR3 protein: CASTESGANVLTF
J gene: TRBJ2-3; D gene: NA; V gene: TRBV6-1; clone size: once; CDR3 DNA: TGTGCCAGCAGATACAGGGAAACAGATACGCAGTATTTT; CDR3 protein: CASRYRETDTQYF
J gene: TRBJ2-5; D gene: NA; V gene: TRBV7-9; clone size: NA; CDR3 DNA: TGTGCCAGCAGCTTCCAGGAAGGGATACAAGAGACCCAGTACTTC; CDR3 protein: CASSFQEGIQETQYF
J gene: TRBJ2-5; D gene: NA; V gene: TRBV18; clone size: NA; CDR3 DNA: TGTGCCAGCTCCACACGGAGGGGGCAACGGGAGACCCAGTACTTC; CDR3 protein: CASSTRRGQRETQYF
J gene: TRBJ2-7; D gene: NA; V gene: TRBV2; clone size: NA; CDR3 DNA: TGTGCCAGCAGTGAAGCAGGGGTCTCCTACGAGCAGTACTTC; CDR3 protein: CASSEAGVSYEQYF
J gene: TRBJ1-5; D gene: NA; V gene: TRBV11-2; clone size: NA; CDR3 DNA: TGTGCCAGCAGCATCGTTAGCAATCAGCCCCAGCATTTT; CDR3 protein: CASSIVSNQPQHF
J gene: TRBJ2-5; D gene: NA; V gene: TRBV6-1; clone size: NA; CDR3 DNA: TGTGCCAGCAGGCCGACGGGTATAGGGGAGACCCAGTACTTC; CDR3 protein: CASRPTGIGETQYF
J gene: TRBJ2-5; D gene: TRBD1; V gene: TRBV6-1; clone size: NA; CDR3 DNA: TGTGCCAGCAGAGCAGGGGGTCCCCAAGAGACCCAGTACTTC; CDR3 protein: CASRAGGPQETQYF